The 30 T cell receptor beta chains listed next were all sequenced from one sample in a study of immune characterization of retroperitoneal liposarcoma. TCRdb called the PCR reads again in MiXCR, with one record for every CDR3 protein. This sample has 4,000 to 4,500 distinct CDR3 sequences, with 30% to 40% found just once. The sequencing input was tumor tissue. The receptors originated from a male donor with retroperitoneal liposarcoma.

By proportion, this clonotype is medium-sized. The genes are TRBV12-3 or TRBV12-4 and TRBJ1-2, with 10 bases lining up with TRBD1. V lost 5 bases to trimming and J lost 8 bases; unmatched junction nucleotides: 14. The CDR3 runs 16 residues. In DNA, the CDR3 is TGTGCCAGCAGTCAATGGACAGGGGGGAACCTTAGGGGCTACACCTTC. Protein sequence: CASSQWTGGNLRGYTF.

The gene calls are TRBV6-5 and TRBJ2-5; D uncertain. In germline, CDR1 is MNHEY, CDR2 SVGAGI. CDR3 length: 14 residues. The ends were cut back, 3 bases at V and 0 bases at J, with 8 bases in the middle. CDR3 DNA: TGTGCCAGCAGTTATGTCCGGAACCAAGAGACCCAGTACTTC. Encoded protein: CASSYVRNQETQYF.

This clonotype appeared a few times. The chain employs TRBV5-1 and TRBJ2-7; TRBD1 agrees at 12 bases. This CDR3 is 15 amino acids long. The germline V gene encodes CDR1 SGHRS and CDR2 YFSETQ. J was trimmed by 3 bases and V by 4 bases; bases with no gene match: 5. The CDR3 loop is CASSPGTGGYYEQYF. The CDR3 DNA sequence: TGCGCCAGCAGCCCTGGGACAGGGGGCTACTACGAGCAGTACTTC.

The CDR3 region is CASSSTGTYNEQYF. CDR3 in DNA: TGTGCCAGCAGCTCGACAGGGACTTACAATGAGCAGTACTTC. The V gene is TRBV5-6, the J gene TRBJ2-5; maybe TRBD1 (7 bases). Trimming pared 3 bases from V and 11 bases from J, leaving 20 bases between. From germline, CDR1 is SGHDT and CDR2 YYEEEE. This CDR3 has 14 amino acids.

The chain employs TRBV7-2 and TRBJ1-1; D might be TRBD1 (5 bases). This CDR3 has 15 residues. The V end was cut by 1 base, the J end by 0 bases, with 9 bases between. Germline lookup yields CDR1 SGHTA and CDR2 FQGNSA. CDR3 DNA sequence: TGTGCCAGCAGCTTAGTACGGGGCTTGAACACTGAAGCTTTCTTT. Protein: CASSLVRGLNTEAFF.

This clonotype is medium-sized by share. This chain connects TRBV5-1 to TRBJ2-5; 10 bases match TRBD1. This CDR3 spans 16 amino acids. V lost 4 bases and J lost 4; bases outside the gene matches: 10. CDR1 and CDR2 from the germline V gene are SGHRS and YFSETQ. The DNA for the CDR3 is TGCGCCAGCAGCCTTATGGACAGGGGGTGGGGAGAGACCCAGTACTTC. Amino acid sequence: CASSLMDRGWGETQYF.

This clonotype was seen a few times. The chain recombines TRBV6-1 with TRBJ2-3; 10 bases are shared with TRBD2. Germline V CDR1 and CDR2: MNHNS, SASEGT. V was pared by 6 bases and J by 1 base, with 4 bases of the junction left unmatched. The CDR3 extends over 15 amino acids. The CDR3 here is CASSWTSGGTDTQYF. The CDR3 DNA reads as TGTGCCAGCAGCTGGACTAGCGGAGGCACAGATACGCAGTATTTT.

This rearrangement joins TRBV6-1 to TRBJ2-3, with TRBD2 matching over 8 bases. The V and J ends lost 8 bases and 1 base, in that order; junction bases with no gene match: 5. This CDR3 is built from 14 residues. Germline CDR1 reads MNHNS; CDR2 reads SASEGT. This CDR3 reads CASYRAGGTDTQYF. The CDR3 DNA sequence: TGTGCCAGCTACAGAGCGGGGGGCACAGATACGCAGTATTTT.

Many counts were recorded for this clonotype. The chain carries TRBV11-3 and TRBJ2-2, with D possibly TRBD1 on 6 matching bases. Per germline, CDR1 SGHNT and CDR2 YENEEA. Trimming shortened V by 0 bases and J by 1 base, and 9 bases separated the two germline ends. CDR3 length equals 16 residues. The CDR3 is CASSLDQDRNTGELFF. In DNA, the CDR3 is TGTGCCAGCAGCTTAGACCAGGACAGGAACACCGGGGAGCTGTTTTTT. The complete variable domain, with remaining parts taken from reference TRBV11-3 and TRBJ2-2, reads EAGVVQSPRYKIIEKKQPVAFWCNPISGHNTLYWYLQNLGQGPELLIRYENEEAVDDSQLPKDRFSAERLKGVDSTLKIQPAELGDSAVYLCASSLDQDRNTGELFFGEGSRLTVL.

There are many counts of this clonotype. The chain links TRBV6-1 to TRBJ2-5, with D tentatively TRBD2 (7 bases). This CDR3 comprises 15 residues. The germline gives CDR1 MNHNS, CDR2 SASEGT. Trimming took 0 bases from V and 11 from J, leaving 19 bases between them. CDR3 nucleotide sequence: TGTGCCAGCAGTGAAGCGGGGGGGGCCTACAATGAGCAGTACTTC. This gives the protein CASSEAGGAYNEQYF.

The V gene is TRBV6-6, the J gene TRBJ1-2; 7 nucleotides line up with TRBD1. V lost 7 bases, J lost 8 bases, and 7 bases stayed unmatched. Germline V gene sequence: CDR1 MNHNY, CDR2 SVGAGI (reference sequence). This CDR3 comprises 12 residues. Here the CDR3 reads CASNSTGCGYTF. The CDR3, as DNA: TGTGCCAGCAATTCGACAGGGTGCGGCTACACCTTC.

The rearrangement links TRBV30 to TRBJ2-2; D uncertain. This CDR3 contains 13 residues. Per germline, CDR1 GTSNPN and CDR2 SVGIG (reference sequence). Trimming removed 4 bases at V and 2 bases at J, with 8 bases between. The DNA of the CDR3 is TGTGCCTGGACGGTCGGAAACACCGGGGAGCTGTTTTTT. Translating gives CAWTVGNTGELFF.

This clonotype is termed hyperexpanded (1% or more). CDR3 residues: CASSYPPWAGGPNEQFF. CDR3 DNA: TGTGCCAGCAGTTACCCCCCCTGGGCGGGAGGGCCGAATGAGCAGTTCTTC. The V and J genes are TRBV6-6 and TRBJ2-1; 9 bases match TRBD2. From germline, CDR1 is MNHNY and CDR2 SVGAGI (reference sequence). This CDR3 comprises 17 residues. Trimming removed 2 bases from V and 7 bases from J; junction bases left unmatched: 12.

This chain connects TRBV7-6 to TRBJ2-1; tentative D call: TRBD1 (5 bases). CDR1 and CDR2 from the germline V gene are SGHVS and FNYEAQ. This CDR3 is 16 amino acids long. Trimming removed 0 bases from V and 1 base from J, with 10 bases in between. Here the CDR3 reads CASSLAHDSSYNEQFF. The CDR3 region has the DNA TGTGCCAGCAGCTTAGCGCATGACAGTTCCTACAATGAGCAGTTCTTC.

This chain uses TRBV18 with TRBJ1-1, with no clear D. V shed 6 bases and J shed 1 base, with 15 bases lying between them. The CDR3 runs to 15 residues. Looked up from germline, CDR1 is KGHSH and CDR2 is LQKENI. CDR3 DNA: TGTGCCAGCTCCACCGGGCGGGTGGGGAACACTGAAGCTTTCTTT. It specifies CASSTGRVGNTEAFF. Based on the CDR3 plus reference TRBV18 and TRBJ1-1, the full variable domain is NAGVMQNPRHLVRRRGQEARLRCSPMKGHSHVYWYRQLPEEGLKFMVYLQKENIIDESGMPKERFSAEFPKEGPSILRIQQVVRGDSAAYFCASSTGRVGNTEAFFGQGTRLTVV.

Only a few counts were recorded for this clonotype. CDR3 sequence reads: CASSLTLGTGGVEQYF. Here the CDR3 DNA reads TGTGCCAGCAGTTTAACCCTAGGGACAGGGGGCGTCGAGCAGTACTTC. The rearrangement uses TRBV27 and TRBJ2-7; 12 nucleotides match TRBD1. Germline-derived CDR1 and CDR2 are MNHEY and SMNVEV (reference sequence). V lost 2 bases and J lost 6; bases outside the gene matches: 8. CDR3 length equals 16 residues.

As concerns this clonotype: Sequence at one end of the junction differs from germline and may be a read error. This sequence joins TRBV7-7 and TRBJ2-3; TRBD1 matches at 9 bases. CDR3 size: 15 residues. The germline V gene encodes CDR1 SSHAT and CDR2 FNYEAQ (reference sequence). The CDR3 loop reads CASSTGTGSTDTQYF. CDR3 coding DNA: TGTGCTAGCAGCACCGGGACAGGGAGCACAGATACGCAGTATTTT.

This clonotype was seen ten or more times. The gene calls are TRBV6-1 and TRBJ2-1; no definite D call. The end of the DNA is better explained by TRBJ2-7, so the J call may be wrong. This CDR3 is 13 amino acids long. The germline gives CDR1 MNHNS, CDR2 SASEGT. The CDR3, as DNA: TGTGCCAGCAGTCAGGCCCTGAGGAACGAGCAGTACTTC. This translates into CASSQALRNEQYF.

The chain employs TRBV12-5 and TRBJ2-4; D gene unclear. CDR3 length: 12 residues. CDR1 is LGHNT and CDR2 is FRNRAP in the germline V gene. V was shortened by 4 bases and J by 13 bases, with 14 bases between the two germline ends. CDR3 sequence reads: CASGSGPNEQYF. In nucleotides, the CDR3 is TGTGCTAGTGGTTCGGGCCCCAATGAGCAGTACTTC.

The chain uses TRBV7-2 and TRBJ2-5, with D possibly being TRBD1 (6 bases). There are 16 residues in the CDR3. Germline V gene lookup returns CDR1 SGHTA and CDR2 FQGNSA. V lost 1 base to trimming and J lost 11 bases, with 23 bases between them. CDR3 DNA: TGTGCCAGCAGCTTAGAGGCCTACCAGGGGTCCGATGAGCAGTACTTC. This sequence encodes CASSLEAYQGSDEQYF. The full variable domain, completed using reference TRBV7-2 and TRBJ2-5, is GAGVSQSPSNKVTEKGKDVELRCDPISGHTALYWYRQSLGQGLEFLIYFQGNSAPDKSGLPSDRFSAERTGGSVSTLTIQRTQQEDSAVYLCASSLEAYQGSDEQYFGPGTRLLVL.

This chain connects TRBV6-5 to TRBJ1-3, with 8 bases aligning to TRBD1. Germline CDR1 is MNHEY and CDR2 is SVGAGI. J was trimmed by 4 bases and V by 6 bases; bases with no gene match: 8. This CDR3 spans 15 amino acids. CDR3 DNA: TGTGCCAGCAGGTCGACAGGGGAATGGGGAAACACCATATATTTT. Translated, it gives CASRSTGEWGNTIYF.

The table lists this clonotype with many counts. The rearrangement joins TRBV6-5 to TRBJ2-3; maybe TRBD2 (6 bases). There are 14 residues in the CDR3. Germline assignment: CDR1 MNHEY and CDR2 SVGAGI. Trimming pared 0 bases from V and 4 bases from J, leaving 8 bases between. CDR3 nucleotide sequence: TGTGCCAGCAGTTACTCGGGACTCTCAGATACGCAGTATTTT. Its translation is CASSYSGLSDTQYF.

This clonotype was recorded at least ten times. The rearrangement uses TRBV7-2 and TRBJ2-1, with 7 bases that match TRBD2. The germline gives CDR1 SGHTA, CDR2 FQGNSA. After removal of 5 bases from V and 10 bases from J, the junction contained 8 bases not matched to a gene. The CDR3 covers 13 residues. Written as DNA, the CDR3 is TGTGCCAGCAGCCCGACCCTGGGACTAGAGCAGTTCTTC. Its protein product is CASSPTLGLEQFF.

Concerning this clonotype: No conserved phenylalanine or tryptophan is present at the end of the CDR3, so a read error is the likely explanation. It is unclear where the CDR3 begins or ends on the DNA, so no DNA is shown, and the CDR3 is as TCRdb lists it. The chain uses TRBV7-2 and TRBJ2-3; the table's TRBD1 call for D was not verified on the DNA. Looked up from germline, CDR1 is SGHTA and CDR2 is FQGNSA. Both ends counted, the CDR3 spans 16 residues. The CDR3 is CASSPTGGKETQYFGP.

Remarks on this clonotype: This may stem from a read error, because a much larger clone lies one nucleotide away. The CDR3 loop reads CASSETPAYEQFF. The CDR3 DNA sequence: TGTGCCAGCAGTGAGACACCCGCCTACGAGCAGTTCTTC. This rearrangement joins TRBV6-1 to TRBJ2-1; D not resolved. The V gene lost 3 bases and the J gene lost 10 bases, with 13 bases spanning the gap. The CDR3 covers 13 residues. The germline V gene encodes CDR1 MNHNS and CDR2 SASEGT.

The chain is built from TRBV12-3 or TRBV12-4 and TRBJ2-5; D remains ambiguous. V gave up 6 bases and J gave up 2 bases, with 7 bases separating them. The length of the CDR3 is 12 residues. In nucleotides, the CDR3 is TGTGCCAGCAGGCGGAATCAAGAGACCCAGTACTTC. Amino acids: CASRRNQETQYF.

Judged by abundance, this clonotype is hyperexpanded. J is TRBJ2-4 and V is TRBV6-1; 8 positions agree with TRBD2. Looked up from germline, CDR1 is MNHNS and CDR2 is SASEGT. Trimming took 8 bases from V and 1 from J; bases not matched to a gene: 7. The CDR3 loop spans 15 amino acids. The CDR3 DNA reads as TGTGCCAGCCGGGAGGGTACTGGTGCCAAAAACATTCAGTACTTC. Translation gives CASREGTGAKNIQYF.

In this sample, this clonotype is medium-sized. V is TRBV5-5 and J is TRBJ2-2; D not resolved. CDR1 is SGHKS, CDR2 YYEKEE, per germline (reference sequence). The CDR3 runs to 14 residues. Trimming shortened V by 5 bases and J by 5 bases, and 13 bases separated the two germline ends. This CDR3 is CASRLGLVTGELFF. CDR3 nucleotides: TGTGCCAGCAGGCTAGGATTAGTAACCGGGGAGCTGTTTTTT.

The chain links TRBV27 to TRBJ2-6; D remains ambiguous. V lost 5 bases, J lost 1 base, and 9 bases lay in between. The CDR3 is 15 residues long. Germline CDR1 MNHEY, CDR2 SMNVEV (reference sequence). CDR3 DNA: TGTGCCAGCAGTGCGCAAGGGTCTGGGGCCAACGTCCTGACTTTC. It specifies CASSAQGSGANVLTF.

The rearrangement uses TRBV12-3 or TRBV12-4 and TRBJ1-3; D ambiguous. CDR3 size: 14 residues. Trimming removed 4 bases from V and 2 bases from J, with 9 bases in between. CDR3 sequence: CASSSHGAGNTIYF. The CDR3 DNA sequence: TGTGCCAGCAGTTCACATGGGGCTGGAAACACCATATATTTT.